The rows below give T cell receptor beta chains drawn from one sample of a study of blood T cell repertoires in COVID-19. The method was immunoSEQ multiplex PCR; TCRdb's version includes in-frame clones alone and lacks a portion of them. This sample has roughly 230,000 clones; nearly 90% occur once, and the top ten carry about 2.1%. Sequences were obtained from peripheral blood. These receptors all come from a woman aged 55 to 70 with COVID-19, enrolled during active disease. The CDR3 runs from the conserved cysteine through the conserved F or W. D genes are given only for firm matches. The size of a clone is reported for some rows only, either as once, few or many, or as a class for expanded clones.

>TRBV19|few|TRBJ1-5|TRBD1
TGTGCCAGTAGTATCCGGACAGGGGACCGCAATCAGCCCCAGCATTTT
CASSIRTGDRNQPQHF
>TRBV3-1/TRBV3-2|.|TRBJ1-2|.
TGTGCCAGCAGCCAAGCCCCCCAGGGCTACACCTTC
CASSQAPQGYTF
>TRBV2|few|TRBJ1-1|.
TGTGCCAGCAGTGACCCGCCTCAAATAGCGGCTTTCTTT
CASSDPPQIAAFF
>TRBV2|.|TRBJ2-7|.
TGTGCCAGCAGCGGGTTCTACGAGCAGTACTTC
CASSGFYEQYF
>TRBV7-6|.|TRBJ1-5|TRBD1
TGTGCCAGCAGCTCGACAGGGGGCAACCAGCCCCAGCATTTT
CASSSTGGNQPQHF
>TRBV7-2|.|TRBJ2-3|TRBD1
TGTGCCAGCAGCTTAACGGGGACAGGGAGGGCCACGCAGTATTTT
CASSLTGTGRATQYF
>TRBV18|.|TRBJ1-6|.
TGTGCCAGCTCACAGGACTTGGGACTTTACAATTCACCCCTCCACTTT
CASSQDLGLYNSPLHF
>TRBV29-1|.|TRBJ2-3|TRBD2
TGCAGCGCCGGCTTGACAAGCGGGGGGAATACAGATACGCAGTATTTT
CSAGLTSGGNTDTQYF
>TRBV6-2/TRBV6-3|few|TRBJ1-5|TRBD1
TGTGCCAGCAGCCCTCCCCCGGGACAGGGAAGCAATCAGCCCCAGCATTTT
CASSPPPGQGSNQPQHF
>TRBV5-1|.|TRBJ1-1|TRBD1
TGCGCCAGCCGGGGACAGGGGGACACTGAAGCTTTCTTT
CASRGQGDTEAFF
>TRBV25-1|.|TRBJ1-6|.
TGTGCCAGCAGTGAATTAGGGGTGTTGGCCCTCCACTTT
CASSELGVLALHF
>TRBV2|.|TRBJ1-2|TRBD1
TGTGCCAGAGACCTCATACAGGGGTATGGCTACACCTTC
CARDLIQGYGYTF
>TRBV5-1|.|TRBJ1-1|.
TGCGCCAGCAGCTTGGCCCCCAGGAACACTGAAGCTTTCTTT
CASSLAPRNTEAFF
>TRBV19|.|TRBJ2-3|TRBD2
TGTGCCAGTAGTAAGGGACTAGCGGGGGGAACTATCCCGAATACGCAGTATTTT
CASSKGLAGGTIPNTQYF
>TRBV19|.|TRBJ2-6|TRBD2
TGTGCCAGTAGTATTGGGGGGGTACGTGGGGCCAACGTCCTGACTTTC
CASSIGGVRGANVLTF
>TRBV15|.|TRBJ2-7|TRBD2
TGTGCCACCAGCAGAGATCTGGCGGGGGTCTCCTACGAGCAGTACTTC
CATSRDLAGVSYEQYF
>TRBV6-2/TRBV6-3|once|TRBJ1-1|TRBD1
TGTGCCAGCAGTTACTCGGGGGACCGGGGACAGGCCCTTGACACTGAAGCTTTCTTT
CASSYSGDRGQALDTEAFF
>TRBV5-6|.|TRBJ1-4|TRBD1
TGTGCCAGCAGCGCCACAGGGGAGATTACTAATGAAAAACTGTTTTTT
CASSATGEITNEKLFF
>TRBV5-1|.|TRBJ2-3|.
TGCGCCAGCAGCTTGGCCCCCTTCCCTAGCACAGATACGCAGTATTTT
CASSLAPFPSTDTQYF
>TRBV19|.|TRBJ1-5|TRBD1
TGTGCCAGTAGTTCGGACCCGGGACAGGGCGGTCAGCCCCAGCATTTT
CASSSDPGQGGQPQHF
>TRBV23-1|once|TRBJ2-6|.
TGCGCCAGCAGTCGAGAGAGCTCTGGGGCCAACGTCCTGACTTTC
CASSRESSGANVLTF
>TRBV10-3|.|TRBJ2-7|TRBD1
TGTGCCATCAACCGGGACAGGGCCCACGAGCAGTACTTC
CAINRDRAHEQYF
>TRBV18|once|TRBJ2-7|TRBD2
TGTGCCAGCTCACCTCGGACTAGCGGGTACTACGAGCAGTACTTC
CASSPRTSGYYEQYF
>TRBV27|.|TRBJ2-1|.
TGTGCCAGCAGTTTGGAGAGGAGCTCCTACAATGAGCAGTTCTTC
CASSLERSSYNEQFF
>TRBV3-1/TRBV3-2|.|TRBJ1-1|TRBD1
TGTGCCAGCAGCCAATTAGACAGGGGAGAAGCTTTCTTT
CASSQLDRGEAFF
>TRBV6-5|.|TRBJ2-5|TRBD2
TGTGCCAGCAGTTGGACTAGATTGGAGACCCAGTACTTC
CASSWTRLETQYF
>TRBV19|once|TRBJ1-1|.
TGTGCCAGTACCCACAGGGTAATGAACACTGAAGCTTTCTTT
CASTHRVMNTEAFF
>TRBV6-4|.|TRBJ2-3|TRBD1
TGTGCCAGCAGTGACTCACACAGGGGGAGCACAGATACGCAGTATTTT
CASSDSHRGSTDTQYF
>TRBV27|.|TRBJ2-7|TRBD1
TGTGCCAGCAGTCTGACAGGGTTCCCCTACGAGCAGTACTTC
CASSLTGFPYEQYF
>TRBV2|.|TRBJ2-1|.
TGTGCCAGCACAGAGCAGGTATCGTACAATGAGCAGTTCTTC
CASTEQVSYNEQFF
>TRBV12-5|.|TRBJ1-6|TRBD1
TGTGCTAGTGGTTTGGCAAGAAGGACAGGAGATAATTCACCCCTCCACTTT
CASGLARRTGDNSPLHF
>TRBV19|.|TRBJ1-2|.
TGTGCCAGTAGTAACAGCAGGATGAACTATGGCTACACCTTC
CASSNSRMNYGYTF
>TRBV28|.|TRBJ2-1|TRBD1
TGTGCCAGCAGCAGGACAGGGGGCGTCGGCAATGAGCAGTTCTTC
CASSRTGGVGNEQFF
>TRBV6-1|once|TRBJ2-7|.
TGTGCCAGCAGTGAGGTAGGAGGGCCGTACGAGCAGTACTTC
CASSEVGGPYEQYF
>TRBV7-8|.|TRBJ2-7|.
TGTGCCAGCAGCTCCGGGACTGGACTTTCCTACGAGCAGTACTTC
CASSSGTGLSYEQYF
>TRBV5-5|.|TRBJ2-2|.
TGTGCCAGCAGCTACAGGGTGAAGAACACCGGGGAGCTGTTTTTT
CASSYRVKNTGELFF
>TRBV29-1|.|TRBJ1-1|.
TGCAGCGTGCGGGCAGGAAACACTGAAGCTTTCTTT
CSVRAGNTEAFF
>TRBV7-2|.|TRBJ1-4|TRBD1
TGTGCCAGCAGCATACCCTTGAGGGGGCTGGGTGAAAAACTGTTTTTT
CASSIPLRGLGEKLFF
>TRBV5-1|.|TRBJ1-2|.
TGCGCCAGCAGCGTGGAGACAGGTACCTATGGCTACACCTTC
CASSVETGTYGYTF
>TRBV18|.|TRBJ1-1|TRBD1
TGTGCCAGCTCACGGACAGGGGTCACTGAAGCTTTCTTT
CASSRTGVTEAFF
>TRBV19|few|TRBJ1-6|.
TGTGCCAGTAGTATAGAAGTGAACAGACAAGTTAATTCACCCCTCCACTTT
CASSIEVNRQVNSPLHF
>TRBV7-2|.|TRBJ2-1|.
TGTGCCAGCAGCCGGAGCGGGGAGGGGGTCAATGAGCAGTTCTTC
CASSRSGEGVNEQFF
>TRBV7-3|.|TRBJ2-7|.
TGTGCCAGCAGCTTAACGGCTAGCAGCCACGAGCAGTACTTC
CASSLTASSHEQYF
>TRBV7-3|.|TRBJ2-3|.
TGTGCCAGCAGCTTCAGGGCGGCCTCCACAGATACGCAGTATTTT
CASSFRAASTDTQYF